This T cell receptor beta chain stems from a study of cytomegalovirus exposure and HLA in healthy donors. Findings of the study overall: After further analysis at a later stage, 16,951 TCR beta sequences were associated with HLA alleles at 0.05 false discovery rate. Prior analysis indicated that the majority of TCR beta V segments exhibited productivity approximately 90% or approximately 30% of the time. Later analysis showed TCR association rates varying by HLA locus, highest for DRB1 and lowest for HLA-C.

Germline CDR1 MNHNY, CDR2 SVGAGI (reference sequence). This CDR3 spans 15 amino acids. Unmatched junction bases numbered 1, after V lost 6 bases and J lost 1 base. With regard to this clone: The antigen remains undetermined.

Vbeta (60) and Jbeta (13) primers were used in the PCR. Profiled with immunoSEQ multiplex PCR; TCRdb holds only in-frame clones, not every one. Here the sample spans tens of thousands of clones, about three quarters being singletons. The origin of this receptor is a man in his forties in good health and CMV-seronegative. The sequencing sample was made of PBMCs. This sequence joins TRBV6-6 and TRBJ2-2; 11 nucleotides match TRBD2. CDR3: CASRGLAVNTGELFF. In DNA, the CDR3 is TGTGCCAGCAGGGGACTAGCGGTGAACACCGGGGAGCTGTTTTTT.